Each of the 24 T cell receptor beta chains below was sequenced from the same sample in a study of T cell repertoires in cytomegalovirus infection. MiXCR was run by TCRdb on the reads, yielding one entry per CDR3 protein. The sample lists 300,000 to 400,000 distinct CDR3 sequences; more than 8% were seen once. Material: PBMCs. These receptors originate from a human donor in good health (CMV status not recorded). Some clones in this sample may be carry-over from other donors' samples.

This clonotype was detected many times. The chain recombines TRBV11-2 with TRBJ2-2; 8 positions match TRBD1. V lost 5 bases and J lost 6; bases outside the gene matches: 11. This CDR3 contains 16 residues. Germline V gives CDR1 SGHAT, CDR2 FQNNGV. In DNA, the CDR3 is TGTGCCAGCAGCCTTGGACAGGGAGTGCGGGCCGGGGAGCTGTTTTTT. This translates into CASSLGQGVRAGELFF.

This clonotype was observed at least ten times. This chain links TRBV19 with TRBJ2-1; the D is unclear. Per the germline V gene, CDR1 is LNHDA and CDR2 is SQIVND (reference sequence). The CDR3 has 14 amino acids. V lost 1 base, J lost 8 bases, and 12 bases lay in between. CDR3: CASSIVGSRDEQFF. As DNA, the CDR3 is TGTGCCAGTAGTATAGTGGGCAGTAGAGATGAGCAGTTCTTC.

This clonotype was observed many times. The gene calls are TRBV7-2 and TRBJ1-6, with TRBD1 matching over 8 bases. The CDR3 loop spans 15 amino acids. V trimming: 5 bases; J trimming: 9 bases; junction bases outside the gene matches: 9. Germline V CDR1 and CDR2: SGHTA, FQGNSA. CDR3 DNA sequence: TGTGCCAGCAGCACGTTGGACAGGGACGGTTCACCCCTCCACTTT. As protein: CASSTLDRDGSPLHF.

On this clonotype: A much larger clone is a single base away; this may be a read error. The V gene is TRBV7-9, the J gene TRBJ2-7; D may match TRBD1 or TRBD2 (5 bases each). The CDR3 length is 15 residues. Germline V gene lookup returns CDR1 SEHNR and CDR2 FQNEAQ (reference sequence). The germline V and J ends were trimmed by 4 bases and 6 bases, with 19 bases remaining between them. CDR3 DNA: TGTGCCAGCAGCTCACGGACTGAAGGGGTACGCGAGCAGTACTTC. It yields the protein CASSSRTEGVREQYF.

About this clonotype itself: At one end, the junction sequence differs from germline, possibly due to a read error. The V and J genes are TRBV7-2 and TRBJ1-5; D is uncertain. CDR1 and CDR2 from the germline V gene are SGHTA and FQGNSA. The CDR3 is 14 amino acids. CDR3 sequence: CANSLLGGNQPQHF. The CDR3 nucleotides read TGTGCCAACAGCCTTCTGGGTGGCAATCAGCCCCAGCATTTT.

This clonotype was observed a handful of times. The chain uses TRBV14 and TRBJ2-1; 8 bases agree with TRBD1. The germline V gene has CDR1 SGHDN and CDR2 FVKESK. This CDR3 is 13 amino acids long. With V trimmed by 4 bases and J by 9 bases, 5 bases remained unmatched. The CDR3 spells CASSPRTGTEQFF. The CDR3 nucleotides read TGTGCCAGCAGCCCCCGGACAGGGACTGAGCAGTTCTTC.

This clonotype was seen many times. The V gene is TRBV7-8, the J gene TRBJ2-7; TRBD2 aligns across 11 bases. After removal of 5 bases from V and 4 bases from J, the junction contained 10 bases not matched to a gene. Germline V gene data show CDR1 as SGHVS and CDR2 as FQNEAQ. The CDR3 extends over 16 amino acids. The CDR3 DNA reads as TGTGCCAGCAGCCCAGAACCTAGCGGGGGGACATACGAGCAGTACTTC. Its protein is CASSPEPSGGTYEQYF.

This clonotype was found a few times. This sequence joins TRBV12-3 or TRBV12-4 and TRBJ1-6, with 7 nucleotides matching TRBD1. The CDR3 length is 14 residues. V was pared by 2 bases and J by 10 bases, with 5 bases of the junction left unmatched. The CDR3 sequence: CASSLFPGGSPLHF. The CDR3 region has the DNA TGTGCCAGCAGTTTATTCCCAGGGGGGTCACCCCTCCACTTT.

This clonotype was observed a handful of times. The junction departs from germline at one end; a sequencing error may be responsible. The rearrangement links TRBV4-1 to TRBJ2-1; the match to TRBD2 covers 8 bases. The CDR3 covers 17 residues. The V gene's germline CDR1 is MGHRA and CDR2 YSYEKL. This CDR3 reads CASSLASAGGSRNEQFF. CDR3 nucleotides: TGTGCCAGCAGCCTCGCCTCGGCGGGAGGAAGTCGGAATGAGCAGTTCTTC.

The sample holds a few counts of this clonotype. This chain uses TRBV20-1 with TRBJ1-2; 10 bases match TRBD1. The trim removed 2 bases at V and 2 bases at J, leaving 8 bases unmatched. This CDR3 region has 16 residues. Germline lookup yields CDR1 DFQATT and CDR2 SNEGSKA (reference sequence). The CDR3 is CSARTSGQGDNYGYTF. CDR3 nucleotides: TGCAGTGCTAGAACCTCAGGACAGGGGGACAACTATGGCTACACCTTC.

This clonotype has a count of ten or more. The gene calls are TRBV7-2 and TRBJ1-1, with 9 bases identical to TRBD1. This CDR3 spans 14 amino acids. Germline-derived CDR1 and CDR2 are SGHTA and FQGNSA. V trimming: 5 bases; J trimming: 5 bases; junction bases outside the gene matches: 6. CDR3 nucleotides: TGTGCCAGCAGCCTGGGACAGGGATGGACTGAAGCTTTCTTT. Translating gives CASSLGQGWTEAFF.

In this sample, this clonotype turned up a few times. The chain links TRBV29-1 to TRBJ2-7, with TRBD2 as a possible D gene (6 bases). Trimming pared 4 bases from V and 5 bases from J, leaving 15 bases between. Germline assignment: CDR1 SQVTM and CDR2 ANQGSEA. There are 13 residues in the CDR3. Written as DNA, the CDR3 is TGCAGCGTTGGGTTGGGGACTGGTAACGAGCAGTACTTC. This codes for CSVGLGTGNEQYF.

In its sample, this clonotype was seen many times. The chain links TRBV7-2 to TRBJ2-7; tentatively, D is TRBD1 or TRBD2 (6 bases each). The CDR3 runs to 18 residues. The V gene's germline CDR1 is SGHTA and CDR2 FQGNSA. Trimming cost V 2 bases and J 2 bases, with 22 bases left between them. The CDR3 DNA reads TGTGCCAGCAGCTTAAAGGGGGTAGCGGCGCGGGAAGCCTACGAGCAGTACTTC. Protein sequence: CASSLKGVAAREAYEQYF.

V is TRBV10-2 and J is TRBJ1-4, with D perhaps matching TRBD1 (5 bases). This CDR3 comprises 14 residues. Germline V gene sequence: CDR1 WSHSY, CDR2 SAAADI. V gave up 6 bases and J gave up 5 bases, with 13 bases separating them. CDR3 in amino acids: CASSQAGPNEKLFF. In DNA, the CDR3 is TGCGCCAGCAGCCAGGCGGGACCCAATGAAAAACTGTTTTTT.

V and J are TRBV4-2 and TRBJ1-5; D gene ambiguous. Germline CDR1 and CDR2: LGHNA and YNFKEQ. The CDR3 loop spans 12 amino acids. V lost 1 base to trimming and J lost 5 bases, with 3 bases between them. The CDR3 DNA reads TGTGCCAGCAGCCAAGGGGATCAGCCCCAGCATTTT. Amino acid sequence: CASSQGDQPQHF.

This clonotype was seen a handful of times. The V and J genes are TRBV6-2 or TRBV6-3 and TRBJ2-1; the D gene is possibly TRBD1 (6 bases). Germline V gives CDR1 MNHEY, CDR2 SVGEGT. The CDR3 length is 16 residues. Trimming took 2 bases from V and 11 from J, leaving 22 bases between them. The CDR3 DNA is TGTGCCAGCAGTTACAAGGATTTACATAACAGGGCTCAGCAGTTCTTC. As protein: CASSYKDLHNRAQQFF.

This chain's CDR3 is CATRHRDAMNTEAFF. DNA for the CDR3: TGTGCCACGAGACACAGGGACGCCATGAACACTGAAGCTTTCTTT. V gene TRBV10-3 combines with J gene TRBJ1-1; D possibly corresponds to TRBD1 (6 bases). Per the germline V gene, CDR1 is ENHRY and CDR2 is SYGVKD. The CDR3 spans 15 residues. Trimming stripped 10 bases from V and 0 bases from J, with 18 bases between.

This clonotype has just one count. At one boundary the junction diverges from the germline segment, which might be a read error. The rearrangement uses TRBV4-1 and TRBJ2-1; maybe TRBD1 (6 bases). The CDR3 is made up of 15 amino acids. CDR1 is MGHRA and CDR2 is YSYEKL in the germline V gene. For the CDR3, the DNA is TGTGCCAGCAGCCAAGATGCGCAGGGGAACAATGAGCAGTTCTTC. Amino acid sequence: CASSQDAQGNNEQFF.

The sample holds many counts of this clonotype. The J gene is TRBJ1-5, the V gene TRBV7-2, with a possible D match to TRBD1 (5 bases). In germline, CDR1 is SGHTA, CDR2 FQGNSA. V dropped 1 base and J dropped 10 bases, with 11 bases sitting between them. The CDR3 runs to 13 residues. CDR3 DNA sequence: TGTGCCAGCAGCTTAGGGTCGGGGGATCCCCAGCATTTT. This gives the protein CASSLGSGDPQHF.

This clonotype was recorded many times. This sequence joins TRBV7-2 and TRBJ1-1; D unresolved. This CDR3 spans 12 amino acids. Germline V gene data show CDR1 as SGHTA and CDR2 as FQGNSA. V lost 2 bases, J lost 4 bases, and 5 bases lay in between. CDR3 in DNA: TGTGCCAGCAGCTTACGGGCCACTGAAGCTTTCTTT. It specifies CASSLRATEAFF.

In its sample, this clonotype was seen a few times. The V and J genes are TRBV29-1 and TRBJ1-2, with 9 positions matching TRBD1. V lost 7 bases and J lost 6; bases outside the gene matches: 6. CDR3 length: 12 amino acids. Germline V gene data show CDR1 as SQVTM and CDR2 as ANQGSEA. CDR3 nucleotide sequence: TGCAGCGCAACAACAGGGGGCGATGGCTACACCTTC. Translation gives CSATTGGDGYTF.

There are many counts of this clonotype. The genes are TRBV7-9 and TRBJ2-7; either TRBD1 or TRBD2 may supply D (5 bases each). This CDR3 has 11 amino acids. V was cut by 7 bases and J by 5 bases, with 9 bases left in between. The V gene's germline CDR1 is SEHNR and CDR2 FQNEAQ (reference sequence). This CDR3 is CASIGDHEQYF. CDR3 nucleotide sequence: TGTGCCAGCATCGGGGACCACGAGCAGTACTTC.

V usage is TRBV2 and J usage is TRBJ2-1, with D unresolved. V lost 5 bases and J 2 bases, leaving 4 bases between the germline ends. This CDR3 region has 12 residues. CDR1 and CDR2 (germline): SNHLY, FYNNEI. This chain's CDR3 is CASSLPYNEQFF. CDR3 nucleotide sequence: TGTGCCAGCAGTTTACCCTACAATGAGCAGTTCTTC. The full variable domain, in which reference TRBV2 and TRBJ2-1 provide the parts outside the CDR3, is EPEVTQTPSHQVTQMGQEVILRCVPISNHLYFYWYRQILGQKVEFLVSFYNNEISEKSEIFDDQFSVERPDGSNFTLKIRSTKLEDSAMYFCASSLPYNEQFFGPGTRLTVL.

There are many counts of this clonotype. V is TRBV7-9 and J is TRBJ2-7, with 9 bases identical to TRBD1. Germline CDR1 and CDR2: SEHNR and FQNEAQ (reference sequence). This CDR3 comprises 15 residues. V lost 5 bases to trimming and J lost 0 bases; unmatched junction nucleotides: 5. DNA of the CDR3: TGTGCCAGCAGCCCGGGACAGGGAGTCTCCTACGAGCAGTACTTC. This gives the protein CASSPGQGVSYEQYF.